The 24 T cell receptor beta chains presented below share a single source sample, sequenced in a study of beta chain features in type 1 diabetes. These TCRs are of unknown antigen specificity. As every portion of the isolated RNA was reverse transcribed, the sequencing read expressed TCRB transcripts. Only in-frame clones appear in the TCRdb table, and some are missing; sequencing was by immunoSEQ multiplex PCR. This sample yields roughly 340,000 clones, of which around an eighth are seen a single time; 0.015% belongs to the top ten. The study, taken as a whole, reports: When Type 1 diabetes patients were examined, their TCRB CDR3s proved moderately but significantly shorter in all four CD4+ subsets.

Specimen: naive CD4+ T cells from blood. These receptors came from a woman aged 18 to 35 with type 1 diabetes.

The chain uses TRBV28 and TRBJ2-1; 8 nucleotides align to TRBD2. Germline loops: CDR1 MDHEN, CDR2 SYDVKM. The CDR3 contains 13 residues. V trimming: 10 bases; J trimming: 12 bases; junction bases outside the gene matches: 14. This CDR3 is CATQAGATVGQFF. CDR3 coding DNA: TGTGCCACCCAAGCGGGGGCTACGGTTGGGCAGTTCTTC.

This sequence joins TRBV7-9 and TRBJ2-1; 9 nucleotides line up with TRBD1. This CDR3 spans 16 amino acids. Germline CDR1 reads SEHNR; CDR2 reads FQNEAQ (reference sequence). J gave up 2 bases and V 7 bases, and 9 bases lay outside the gene matches. The CDR3 is CASTPRGQGTYNEQFF. The CDR3 region has the DNA TGTGCCAGCACCCCACGAGGACAGGGGACCTACAATGAGCAGTTCTTC.

This clone was picked up a small number of times. The chain couples TRBV14 to TRBJ2-3, with TRBD2 matching 13 bases. Losses at the gene ends were 4 bases for V and 3 bases for J; bases not matched to a gene: 10. There are 18 residues in the CDR3. Germline V lookup: CDR1 SGHDN, CDR2 FVKESK. CDR3 residues: CASSRNSWTSGGTDTQYF. The CDR3 DNA sequence: TGTGCCAGCAGCCGCAACAGTTGGACTAGCGGGGGAACAGATACGCAGTATTTT.

The chain joins TRBV2 to TRBJ2-2; D is ambiguous. Germline-derived CDR1 and CDR2 are SNHLY and FYNNEI. Trimming took 7 bases from V and 6 from J, leaving 18 bases between them. The CDR3 has 15 residues. CDR3 DNA sequence: TGTGCCAGCACCCATCGGTCCCCTTTAGCCGGGGAGCTGTTTTTT. Protein: CASTHRSPLAGELFF.

The V and J genes are TRBV7-2 and TRBJ2-7; TRBD1 might be the D (6 bases). CDR1 and CDR2 (germline): SGHTA, FQGNSA. The length of the CDR3 is 14 residues. V was shortened by 0 bases and J by 3 bases, with 9 bases between the two germline ends. This CDR3 reads CASSLADSYYEQYF. CDR3 coding DNA: TGTGCCAGCAGCTTAGCGGACAGTTACTACGAGCAGTACTTC.

There are a few counts of this clone. The chain carries TRBV9 and TRBJ2-3; 8 bases are a match to TRBD2. There are 19 residues in the CDR3. The germline V gene encodes CDR1 SGDLS and CDR2 YYNGEE. With 1 base clipped from V and 0 bases from J, the junction kept 13 bases outside the gene matches. The CDR3 DNA follows: TGTGCCAGCAGCGTATCCCTCGGAGCGGGAGCAACTAGCACAGATACGCAGTATTTT. It specifies CASSVSLGAGATSTDTQYF.

The rearrangement joins TRBV15 to TRBJ1-2; D may be TRBD1 (5 bases). V was clipped by 9 bases and J by 5 bases, with 13 bases between them. The germline V gene encodes CDR1 LNHNV and CDR2 YYDKDF (reference sequence). The CDR3 runs 12 residues. The CDR3 region is CATGGSSYGYTF. CDR3 sequence (DNA): TGTGCCACGGGGGGATCGTCGTATGGCTACACCTTC.

There are a few counts of this clone. The chain recombines TRBV18 with TRBJ1-1, with D unclear. Trimming took off 6 bases at V and 8 bases at J, with 16 bases between the two ends. CDR3 length: 13 amino acids. CDR1 KGHSH and CDR2 LQKENI come from the germline V gene. In nucleotides, the CDR3 is TGTGCCAGCTCCCCCCAAGACCAGGCAGAAGCTTTCTTT. Amino acid sequence: CASSPQDQAEAFF.

This clone was counted between two and nine times. The chain uses TRBV25-1 and TRBJ2-1; D is perhaps TRBD2 (5 bases). CDR1 MGHDK and CDR2 SYGVNS come from the germline V gene. This CDR3 contains 14 residues. The V and J ends lost 5 bases and 1 base respectively, with 9 bases between them. CDR3 sequence reads: CASSNPGSYNEQFF. CDR3 in DNA: TGTGCCAGCAGTAATCCGGGGTCCTACAATGAGCAGTTCTTC.

This clone was counted between two and nine times. The chain employs TRBV7-2 and TRBJ2-7; possible D gene TRBD2, 5 bases. V was shortened by 5 bases and J by 5 bases, with 13 bases between the two germline ends. CDR1 and CDR2 (germline): SGHTA, FQGNSA. The CDR3 is made up of 13 amino acids. CDR3 sequence (DNA): TGTGCCAGCAGCCAGCGGCGCAACCACGAGCAGTACTTC. Protein: CASSQRRNHEQYF. The complete variable domain, with remaining parts taken from reference TRBV7-2 and TRBJ2-7, reads GAGVSQSPSNKVTEKGKDVELRCDPISGHTALYWYRQSLGQGLEFLIYFQGNSAPDKSGLPSDRFSAERTGGSVSTLTIQRTQQEDSAVYLCASSQRRNHEQYFGPGTRLTVT.

This clone was seen a handful of times. The chain uses TRBV7-3 and TRBJ2-1, with 13 bases matching TRBD2. This CDR3 spans 16 amino acids. Germline V gene data show CDR1 as SGHTA and CDR2 as FQGTGA. V lost 5 bases, J lost 4 bases, and 5 bases stayed unmatched. The CDR3: CASSPLGLAGYNEQFF. The DNA of the CDR3 is TGTGCCAGCAGCCCCTTGGGACTAGCGGGGTACAATGAGCAGTTCTTC.

The chain combines TRBV19 with TRBJ2-6; D uncertain. Germline assignment: CDR1 LNHDA and CDR2 SQIVND (reference sequence). This CDR3 is 16 amino acids long. Trimming cost V 6 bases and J 0 bases, with 12 bases left between them. The CDR3 is CASSPRGRSGANVLTF. The CDR3 DNA reads as TGTGCCAGTAGCCCCCGCGGTCGCTCTGGGGCCAACGTCCTGACTTTC.

This chain connects TRBV5-1 to TRBJ2-2; TRBD2 is a possible D gene (6 bases). This CDR3 comprises 15 residues. V dropped 1 base and J dropped 5 bases, with 12 bases sitting between them. The V gene's germline CDR1 is SGHRS and CDR2 YFSETQ. The DNA of the CDR3 is TGCGCCAGCAGCTTGTCTCCGGGAGTAACCGGGGAGCTGTTTTTT. The encoded protein is CASSLSPGVTGELFF.

This clone was detected a few times. V and J are TRBV7-9 and TRBJ2-7, with 10 nucleotides matching TRBD1. The CDR3 spans 15 residues. CDR1 and CDR2 (germline): SEHNR, FQNEAQ (reference sequence). V trimming: 1 base; J trimming: 5 bases; junction bases outside the gene matches: 5. The CDR3 DNA sequence: TGTGCCAGCAGCTTAGGACAGGGGGCTTTTGACGAGCAGTACGTC. Translated, it gives CASSLGQGAFDEQYV.

The table lists this clone with a few counts. The CDR3 region has the DNA TGCAGCGTTTGGGTCCCGGGATTCACCGGGGAGCTGTTTTTT. As protein: CSVWVPGFTGELFF. The chain joins TRBV29-1 to TRBJ2-2, with D perhaps TRBD2 (5 bases). The V end lost 5 bases, the J end lost 4 bases, and 14 bases lay between the germline ends. Germline values: CDR1 SQVTM, CDR2 ANQGSEA. The CDR3 contains 14 residues.

In this sample, this clone turned up a few times. The rearrangement links TRBV6-5 to TRBJ1-2; 9 positions agree with TRBD1. CDR1 is MNHEY, CDR2 SVGAGI, per germline. The CDR3 is made up of 15 amino acids. After removal of 0 bases from V and 6 bases from J, the junction contained 5 bases not matched to a gene. The CDR3: CASSYSWTGENGYTF. DNA of the CDR3: TGTGCCAGCAGTTACTCCTGGACAGGGGAAAATGGCTACACCTTC.

There are a few counts of this clone. J is TRBJ2-7 and V is TRBV6-5, with D maybe TRBD1 (6 bases). Trimming left V 8 bases short and J 5 bases short, with 19 bases between. CDR3 size: 14 residues. Germline-derived CDR1 and CDR2 are MNHEY and SVGAGI. This CDR3 is CASARGRVRNEQYF. In nucleotides, the CDR3 is TGTGCCAGCGCCAGGGGACGGGTGCGGAACGAGCAGTACTTC.

This chain connects TRBV30 to TRBJ2-5; 9 bases align to TRBD2. V shed 3 bases, J shed 4 bases, and the junction held 3 bases outside the gene matches. Germline CDR1 and CDR2: GTSNPN and SVGIG (reference sequence). CDR3 size: 13 residues. CDR3 region: CAWRGTSRETQYF. The CDR3 DNA is TGTGCCTGGAGGGGGACTAGCAGAGAGACCCAGTACTTC. The complete variable domain, with remaining parts taken from reference TRBV30 and TRBJ2-5, reads SQTIHQWPATLVQPVGSPLSLECTVEGTSNPNLYWYRQAAGRGLQLLFYSVGIGQISSEVPQNLSASRPQDRQFILSSKKLLLSDSGFYLCAWRGTSRETQYFGPGTRLLVL.

This clone was seen more than once but under ten times. The chain recombines TRBV30 with TRBJ2-1; TRBD2 might be the D (5 bases). CDR1 is GTSNPN and CDR2 is SVGIG in the germline V gene (reference sequence). V dropped 4 bases and J dropped 9 bases, with 13 bases sitting between them. There are 12 residues in the CDR3. The CDR3 DNA reads TGTGCCTGGAAGGAGGTTTCGGGTGAGCAGTTCTTC. Its protein is CAWKEVSGEQFF.

J is TRBJ2-1 and V is TRBV9; the match to TRBD2 covers 14 bases. The J segment lost 10 bases and the V segment lost 4 bases, leaving 7 bases of the junction unmatched. CDR3 length: 15 amino acids. CDR1 is SGDLS, CDR2 YYNGEE, per germline. CDR3 DNA: TGTGCCAGCAGCCCGGGACTAGCGGGAGAGGGGGAGCAGTTCTTC. Its protein product is CASSPGLAGEGEQFF.

This clone has a handful of counts. This chain links TRBV5-4 with TRBJ1-1, with unresolved D. From germline, CDR1 is SGHNT and CDR2 YYREEE (reference sequence). The germline V and J ends were trimmed by 4 bases and 3 bases, with 4 bases remaining between them. This CDR3 is built from 11 residues. The CDR3 here is CASSIDTEAFF. The CDR3 DNA is TGTGCCAGCAGCATAGACACTGAAGCTTTCTTT.

The chain joins TRBV5-1 to TRBJ2-1; TRBD2 aligns across 10 bases. The CDR3 has 15 residues. V trimming: 6 bases; J trimming: 6 bases; junction bases outside the gene matches: 9. Germline-derived CDR1 and CDR2 are SGHRS and YFSETQ. CDR3 DNA: TGCGCCAGCAAGTCCCTAGCGGGAGTACCCAATGAGCAGTTCTTC. Its protein product is CASKSLAGVPNEQFF.

CDR3 in DNA: TGTGCCAGCTCCCCCGGGGGTAGCACAGATACGCAGTATTTT. It specifies CASSPGGSTDTQYF. The J gene is TRBJ2-3, the V gene TRBV14; D is possibly TRBD2 (6 bases). Germline V gene sequence: CDR1 SGHDN, CDR2 FVKESK. The CDR3 covers 14 residues. Trimming removed 8 bases from V and 0 bases from J, with 12 bases in between. The full variable domain, with the rest looked up from reference TRBV14 and TRBJ2-3, is EAGVTQFPSHSVIEKGQTVTLRCDPISGHDNLYWYRRVMGKEIKFLLHFVKESKQDESGMPNNRFLAERTGGTYSTLKVQPAELEDSGVYFCASSPGGSTDTQYFGPGTRLTVL.

The gene calls are TRBV7-7 and TRBJ2-1; D perhaps matches TRBD1 (5 bases). With 5 bases removed from V and 0 bases from J, the gap between germline ends came to 20 bases. Germline CDR1 SSHAT, CDR2 FNYEAQ (reference sequence). The CDR3 sequence is 18 residues long. In DNA, the CDR3 is TGTGCCAGCAGCCCTGCAGGGATTAGCCTGAGCTCCTACAATGAGCAGTTCTTC. This translates into CASSPAGISLSSYNEQFF.